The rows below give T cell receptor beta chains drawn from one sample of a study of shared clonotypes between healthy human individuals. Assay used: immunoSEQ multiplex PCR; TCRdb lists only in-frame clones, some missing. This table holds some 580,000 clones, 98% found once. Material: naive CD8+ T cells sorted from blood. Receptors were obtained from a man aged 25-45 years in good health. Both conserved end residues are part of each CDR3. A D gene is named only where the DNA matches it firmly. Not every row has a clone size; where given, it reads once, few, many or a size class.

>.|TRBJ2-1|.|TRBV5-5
CASSLGQYNEQFF
TGTGCCAGCAGCTTGGGCCAGTACAATGAGCAGTTCTTC
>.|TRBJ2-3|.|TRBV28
CASSPYRASTDTQYF
TGTGCCAGCAGTCCTTACAGGGCGAGCACAGATACGCAGTATTTT
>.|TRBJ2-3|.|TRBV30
CAWSTGTPPTDTQYF
TGTGCCTGGAGTACAGGGACACCCCCCACAGATACGCAGTATTTT
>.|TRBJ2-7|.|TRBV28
CATGQPYEQYF
TGTGCCACCGGACAACCCTACGAGCAGTACTTC
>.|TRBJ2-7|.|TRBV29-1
CSVVGLSLEQYF
TGCAGCGTTGTCGGGCTCTCACTCGAGCAGTACTTC
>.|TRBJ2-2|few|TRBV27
CASSPNTGELFF
TGTGCCAGCAGTCCTAACACCGGGGAGCTGTTTTTT
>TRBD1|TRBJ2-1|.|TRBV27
CASSLGQGAYNEQFF
TGTGCCAGCAGTTTGGGACAGGGAGCTTACAATGAGCAGTTCTTC
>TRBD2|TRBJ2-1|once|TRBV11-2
CASSLVTSGKSGEQFF
TGTGCCAGCAGCTTAGTTACTAGCGGGAAGAGCGGTGAGCAGTTCTTC
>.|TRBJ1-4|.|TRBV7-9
CASSLGPQTNEKLFF
TGTGCCAGCAGCCTTGGACCGCAAACTAATGAAAAACTGTTTTTT
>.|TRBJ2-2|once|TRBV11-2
CASSFPTGPHTGELFF
TGTGCCAGCAGCTTCCCAACAGGGCCTCACACCGGGGAGCTGTTTTTT
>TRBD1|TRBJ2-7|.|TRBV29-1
CSVGTGDEQYF
TGCAGCGTGGGGACAGGGGACGAGCAGTACTTC
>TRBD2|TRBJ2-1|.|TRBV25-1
CASSEGLGIVDNEQFF
TGTGCCAGCAGTGAAGGACTAGGGATCGTGGACAATGAGCAGTTCTTC
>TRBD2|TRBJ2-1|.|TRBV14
CASSQDGGLASNEQFF
TGTGCCAGCAGCCAAGATGGGGGACTAGCGAGCAATGAGCAGTTCTTC
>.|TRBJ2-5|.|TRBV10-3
CAISESGAGRQGQETQYF
TGTGCCATCAGTGAGTCAGGGGCAGGGAGGCAGGGCCAAGAGACCCAGTACTTC
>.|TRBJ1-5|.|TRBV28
CASRLVGGAQPQHF
TGTGCCAGCAGGCTAGTGGGGGGGGCTCAGCCCCAGCATTTT
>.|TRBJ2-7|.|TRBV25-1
CASSQEGYEQYF
TGTGCCAGCAGTCAAGAGGGCTACGAGCAGTACTTC
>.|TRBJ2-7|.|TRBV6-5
CASRSGLFTHEQYF
TGTGCCAGCAGATCCGGACTATTTACACACGAGCAGTACTTC
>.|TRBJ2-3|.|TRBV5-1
CASAVGGADTQYF
TGCGCCAGCGCCGTCGGGGGTGCAGATACGCAGTATTTT
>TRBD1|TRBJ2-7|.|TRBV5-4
CASSLRGDRDEQYF
TGTGCCAGCAGCTTGCGTGGAGACAGGGATGAGCAGTACTTC
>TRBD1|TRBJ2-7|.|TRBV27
CASSMAKGAYEQYF
TGTGCCAGCAGTATGGCAAAGGGGGCATACGAGCAGTACTTC
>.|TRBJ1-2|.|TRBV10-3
CAISESGTPKYGYTF
TGTGCCATCAGTGAGTCCGGGACACCGAAGTATGGCTACACCTTC
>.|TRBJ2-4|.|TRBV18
CASSPSGTAKNIQYF
TGTGCCAGCTCACCTTCCGGGACAGCCAAAAACATTCAGTACTTC
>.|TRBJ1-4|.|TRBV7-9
CASSHRSATNEKLFF
TGTGCCAGCAGCCATCGTTCCGCAACTAATGAAAAACTGTTTTTT
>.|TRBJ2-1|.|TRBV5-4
CASSLAGRDSYNEQFF
TGTGCCAGCAGCTTGGCAGGGCGGGACTCCTACAATGAGCAGTTCTTC
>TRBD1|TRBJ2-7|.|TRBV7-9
CASSSDMTGFGNEQYF
TGTGCCAGCAGCTCCGATATGACAGGGTTCGGCAACGAGCAGTACTTC
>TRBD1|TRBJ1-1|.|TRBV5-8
CASSFTGTVNTEAFF
TGTGCCAGCAGCTTTACCGGGACAGTGAACACTGAAGCTTTCTTT
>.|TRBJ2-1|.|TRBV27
CASSFSGNEQFF
TGTGCCAGCAGTTTCAGTGGTAATGAGCAGTTCTTC
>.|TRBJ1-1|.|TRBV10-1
CASSEGRGSEAFF
TGCGCCAGCAGTGAGGGTCGGGGGTCTGAAGCTTTCTTT
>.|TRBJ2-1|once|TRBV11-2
CASSSWRHEQFF
TGTGCCAGCAGCTCGTGGAGGCATGAGCAGTTCTTC
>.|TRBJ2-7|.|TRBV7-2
CASSFFGASYEQYF
TGTGCCAGCAGCTTTTTCGGGGCCTCCTACGAGCAGTACTTC
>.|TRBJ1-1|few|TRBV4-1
CASSQEARTLLEAFF
TGCGCCAGCAGCCAAGAGGCCAGGACCTTACTTGAAGCTTTCTTT
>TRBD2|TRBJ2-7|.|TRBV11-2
CASSLAGLVYEQYF
TGTGCCAGCAGCTTAGCAGGACTAGTCTACGAGCAGTACTTC
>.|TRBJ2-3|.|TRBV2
CASSITSTDTQYF
TGTGCCAGCAGCATAACTAGCACAGATACGCAGTATTTT
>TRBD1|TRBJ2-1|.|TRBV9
CASSAPGQGFGEQFF
TGTGCCAGCAGCGCGCCGGGACAGGGTTTTGGCGAGCAGTTCTTC
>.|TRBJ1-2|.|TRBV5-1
CASSLEVLGHFNYGYTF
TGCGCCAGCAGCTTGGAGGTTCTGGGACACTTTAACTATGGCTACACCTTC
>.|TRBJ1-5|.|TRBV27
CASSLSVTLNQPQHF
TGTGCCAGCAGTTTATCTGTGACTCTAAATCAGCCCCAGCATTTT
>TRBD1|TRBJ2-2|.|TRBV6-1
CATLGGQGSGELFF
TGTGCCACCCTAGGGGGACAGGGGTCCGGGGAGCTGTTTTTT
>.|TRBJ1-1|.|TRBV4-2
CASSSELNTEAFF
TGTGCCAGCAGCAGCGAATTAAACACTGAAGCTTTCTTT
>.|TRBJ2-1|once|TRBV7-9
CASSLGPEQFF
TGTGCCAGCAGCTTAGGACCTGAGCAGTTCTTC
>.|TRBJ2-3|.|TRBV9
CASSGPSFPTDTQYF
TGTGCCAGCAGCGGCCCTAGTTTTCCCACAGATACGCAGTATTTT
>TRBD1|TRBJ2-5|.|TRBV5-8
CASSLGFQGEETQYF
TGTGCCAGCAGCTTAGGATTTCAGGGGGAAGAGACCCAGTACTTC
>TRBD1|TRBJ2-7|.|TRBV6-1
CASSELGQGNYEQYF
TGTGCCAGCAGTGAACTAGGACAGGGGAACTACGAGCAGTACTTC
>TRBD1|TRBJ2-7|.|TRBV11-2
CASSVYRGRGYEQYF
TGTGCCAGCAGCGTTTACAGGGGGCGCGGATACGAGCAGTACTTC
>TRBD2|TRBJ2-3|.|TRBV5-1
CASSWPGLAGREPSTDTQYF
TGCGCCAGCAGCTGGCCCGGGCTAGCGGGTAGAGAACCTAGCACAGATACGCAGTATTTT
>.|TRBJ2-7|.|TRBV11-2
CASSGRVTYEQYF
TGTGCCAGCAGCGGCAGGGTGACCTACGAGCAGTACTTC
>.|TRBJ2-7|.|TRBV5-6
CASSSGLILYEQYF
TGTGCCAGCAGCTCGGGACTTATTTTATACGAGCAGTACTTC